This T cell receptor beta chain is from a study of shared clonotypes between healthy human individuals. TCRdb's copy holds only in-frame clones and misses some; the assay was immunoSEQ multiplex PCR. The sample has 2,500,000 or so clones, approximately 94% seen once. Sequenced: naive CD4+ T cells from PBMCs. Specified subset: CD45RA+ positively selected. The TCR sequence derives from a man aged 18 to 30 in good health. Some clones in this sample may be carry-over from other donors' samples.

CDR3 bases: TGTGCCAGCAGCTTGCGGCTGGGGCCGGGGGGACCCCAGCATTTT. This codes for CASSLRLGPGGPQHF. This chain links TRBV5-8 with TRBJ1-5; the D gene is possibly TRBD1 (5 bases). CDR1 SGHTS and CDR2 YDEGEE come from the germline V gene. The V and J ends lost 1 base and 10 bases respectively, with 18 bases between them. The CDR3 sequence is 15 residues long.